The 5 T cell receptor beta chains presented below share a single source sample, sequenced in a study of post-analysis software for immune sequencing data. What these receptors recognize is not known. TCR beta cDNA libraries included unique molecular identifiers. Via MiXCR, TCRdb re-called the PCR reads, giving one row per CDR3 protein. This sample has 250,000 to 300,000 distinct CDR3 sequences; 36% occur once, and the top ten carry less than 6%. General study findings and limits: The five TRBV segments detected at higher frequency in patients than in controls included TRBV5-6, TRBV5-1 and TRBV20-1.

The sample comprised blood. These TCRs come from a girl between 5 and 17 years old with multiple sclerosis.

Many counts were recorded for this clonotype. The rearrangement joins TRBV10-3 to TRBJ2-2; TRBD1 is a possible D gene (6 bases). V lost 8 bases, J lost 7 bases, and 14 bases lay in between. Germline V gives CDR1 ENHRY, CDR2 SYGVKD. The CDR3 consists of 13 residues. CDR3 amino acids: CAIRRETGGELFF. Written as DNA, the CDR3 is TGTGCCATCCGAAGGGAGACAGGCGGGGAGCTGTTTTTT.

CDR3 in amino acids: CASSPESSYEQYF. For the CDR3, the DNA is TGTGCCAGCTCACCGGAGAGCTCCTACGAGCAGTACTTC. This chain joins TRBV18 and TRBJ2-7; D is unresolved. CDR1 KGHSH and CDR2 LQKENI come from the germline V gene. This CDR3 contains 13 residues. The V gene lost 3 bases and the J gene lost 0 bases, with 6 bases spanning the gap.

The chain carries TRBV5-1 and TRBJ2-1, with 13 bases aligning to TRBD2. CDR3 length: 21 residues. Germline lookup yields CDR1 SGHRS and CDR2 YFSETQ. V was clipped by 2 bases and J by 3 bases; unmatched bases: 17. The CDR3: CASSLSSTGLAGLGSYNEQFF. The CDR3 DNA is TGCGCCAGCAGCTTAAGCAGCACGGGACTAGCGGGACTGGGTAGCTACAATGAGCAGTTCTTC.

The chain is built from TRBV20-1 and TRBJ2-3; TRBD1 matches 8 bases. The length of the CDR3 is 14 residues. V trimming: 5 bases; J trimming: 2 bases; junction bases outside the gene matches: 6. Germline V CDR1 and CDR2: DFQATT, SNEGSKA (reference sequence). CDR3 protein: CSAEDRAPTDTQYF. In DNA form, the CDR3 reads TGCAGTGCTGAGGACAGGGCGCCCACAGATACGCAGTATTTT.

Concerning this clonotype: It may be a read error: a sequence one base away is much more abundant. The chain is built from TRBV18 and TRBJ2-7; 10 bases fit TRBD1. The V and J ends lost 3 bases and 7 bases, in that order; junction bases with no gene match: 12. This CDR3 is built from 16 residues. Germline CDR1 is KGHSH and CDR2 is LQKENI. Written as DNA, the CDR3 is TGTGCCAGCTCACCCCCGGGACAGGGGCCGGGAGATGAGCAGTACTTC. This encodes CASSPPGQGPGDEQYF.